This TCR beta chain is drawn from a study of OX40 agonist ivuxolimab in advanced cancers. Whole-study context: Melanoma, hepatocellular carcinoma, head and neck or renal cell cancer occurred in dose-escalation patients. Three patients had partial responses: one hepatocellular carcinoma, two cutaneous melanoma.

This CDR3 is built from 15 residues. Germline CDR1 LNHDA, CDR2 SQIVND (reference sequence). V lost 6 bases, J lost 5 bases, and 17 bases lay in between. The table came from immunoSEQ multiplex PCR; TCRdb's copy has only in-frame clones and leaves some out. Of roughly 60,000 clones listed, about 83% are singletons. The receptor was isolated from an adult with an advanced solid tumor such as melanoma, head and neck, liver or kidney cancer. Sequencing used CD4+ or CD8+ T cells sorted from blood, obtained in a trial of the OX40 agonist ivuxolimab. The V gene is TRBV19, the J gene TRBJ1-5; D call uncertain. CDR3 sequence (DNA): TGTGCCAGTAGCCGCCTACAAAGTTTCTATCAGCCCCAGCATTTT. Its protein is CASSRLQSFYQPQHF.